This T cell receptor (beta chain) derives from a study of OX40 agonist ivuxolimab in advanced cancers. V lost 2 bases and J lost 3; bases outside the gene matches: 10. Per germline, CDR1 MNHEY and CDR2 SMNVEV (reference sequence). The CDR3 is 18 amino acids. Sequencing was performed with immunoSEQ multiplex PCR; in TCRdb, only in-frame clones are kept and a portion is missing. Of just under 75,000 clones in the sample, 90% are singletons; the top ten hold approximately 0.49%. The sample in question was CD4+ or CD8+ T cells sorted from blood, obtained in a trial of the OX40 agonist ivuxolimab. This sequence joins TRBV27 and TRBJ1-6; 7 nucleotides line up with TRBD1. This TCR derives from an adult with an advanced solid tumor such as melanoma, head and neck, liver or kidney cancer. Here the CDR3 DNA reads TGTGCCAGCAGTTTAAGCCGGGACAGCCTCCACTATAATTCACCCCTCCACTTT. Its translation: CASSLSRDSLHYNSPLHF.